This is a list of T cell receptor beta chains from one sample in a study of shared T cell receptors in the human thymus. Only in-frame clones appear in the TCRdb table, and some are missing; sequencing was by immunoSEQ multiplex PCR. Here the sample spans 500,000 to 550,000 clones, around 78% being singletons. The same sample was also used in a study of human thymus T cells.

The sample comprised thymocytes. The receptors were gathered from a boy younger than two with a congenital heart defect. CDR3s include the opening cysteine and the closing phenylalanine or tryptophan. Fields, in order: J gene, clone size, V gene, D gene, CDR3 DNA, CDR3 protein. The D gene is left open where the match is weak. A clone size is listed for some rows: how often the clone was seen (once, few, many), or a class if it is expanded.

j_call: TRBJ2-7
clone_size: once
v_call: TRBV5-6
d_call: TRBD2
cdr3_nt: TGTGCCAGCAACCATAGTAGCGGGACGGGGCAGTACTTC
cdr3_aa: CASNHSSGTGQYF

j_call: TRBJ1-5
clone_size: -
v_call: TRBV5-1
d_call: TRBD1
cdr3_nt: TGCGCCAGCAGCCCAACTGGGACAGGGAATCAGCCCCAGCATTTT
cdr3_aa: CASSPTGTGNQPQHF

j_call: TRBJ2-1
clone_size: -
v_call: TRBV27
d_call: -
cdr3_nt: TGTGCCAGCAGTTTCTTTTGCGGCACCTACAATGAGCAGTTCTTC
cdr3_aa: CASSFFCGTYNEQFF

j_call: TRBJ1-5
clone_size: -
v_call: TRBV27
d_call: TRBD1
cdr3_nt: TGTGCCAGCGCCGATGGAGAACAGGGGCTCTATAGCAATCAGCCCCAGCATTTT
cdr3_aa: CASADGEQGLYSNQPQHF

j_call: TRBJ1-5
clone_size: -
v_call: TRBV10-3
d_call: -
cdr3_nt: TGTGCCATCAGTGAGTCCAGGGCAGGGGAAAAGCCCCAGCATTTT
cdr3_aa: CAISESRAGEKPQHF

j_call: TRBJ2-7
clone_size: -
v_call: TRBV5-1
d_call: TRBD2
cdr3_nt: TGCGCCAGCAGCTTGGTCCCCCGACGTTACCTAGCGGGAGGGCCCGGCTCCTACGAGCAGTACTTC
cdr3_aa: CASSLVPRRYLAGGPGSYEQYF

j_call: TRBJ2-1
clone_size: -
v_call: TRBV10-3
d_call: TRBD2
cdr3_nt: TGTGCCATCAGACCCGGACTAGCGGGATCTATTGCCTACAATGAGCAGTTCTTC
cdr3_aa: CAIRPGLAGSIAYNEQFF

j_call: TRBJ2-3
clone_size: -
v_call: TRBV7-6
d_call: TRBD2
cdr3_nt: TGTGCCAGCACCCCTGGATCGGCGGGGGAGGAATACACAGATACGCAGTATTTT
cdr3_aa: CASTPGSAGEEYTDTQYF

j_call: TRBJ2-3
clone_size: few
v_call: TRBV6-4
d_call: -
cdr3_nt: TGTGCCAGCAGTGGGGGCGGACCCACAGATACGCAGTATTTT
cdr3_aa: CASSGGGPTDTQYF

j_call: TRBJ2-7
clone_size: -
v_call: TRBV11-2
d_call: -
cdr3_nt: TGTGCCAGCAGCTCCGACAGGCCCCTCGACGAGCAGTACTTC
cdr3_aa: CASSSDRPLDEQYF

j_call: TRBJ1-2
clone_size: -
v_call: TRBV5-4
d_call: -
cdr3_nt: TGTGCCAGCAGCTTGGCAGGGTATGGCTACACCTTC
cdr3_aa: CASSLAGYGYTF

j_call: TRBJ2-7
clone_size: -
v_call: TRBV23-1
d_call: TRBD2
cdr3_nt: TGCGCCAGCAGTCAATTGACTAGCGGGGACTCCTACGAGCAGTACTTC
cdr3_aa: CASSQLTSGDSYEQYF

j_call: TRBJ1-1
clone_size: -
v_call: TRBV11-2
d_call: -
cdr3_nt: TGTGCCAGCAGCTTAATTCTGACAGGTAACACTGAAGCTTTCTTT
cdr3_aa: CASSLILTGNTEAFF

j_call: TRBJ1-2
clone_size: -
v_call: TRBV25-1
d_call: TRBD1
cdr3_nt: TGTGCCAGCAGTTCACCGACAGGGACCTATGGCTACACCTTC
cdr3_aa: CASSSPTGTYGYTF

j_call: TRBJ2-7
clone_size: -
v_call: TRBV5-1
d_call: -
cdr3_nt: TGCGCCAGCAGCTTGCTTCAGGGGTCGTACGAGCAGTACTTC
cdr3_aa: CASSLLQGSYEQYF

j_call: TRBJ2-7
clone_size: -
v_call: TRBV27
d_call: TRBD2
cdr3_nt: TGTGCCAGCAGGGGGCGGCGGGAGGTGCTCTACGAGCAGTACTTC
cdr3_aa: CASRGRREVLYEQYF

j_call: TRBJ2-1
clone_size: -
v_call: TRBV11-3
d_call: -
cdr3_nt: TGTGCCAGCAGCTCCTCCGGCGGGACCGCAGGGGGGAATGAGCAGTTCTTC
cdr3_aa: CASSSSGGTAGGNEQFF

j_call: TRBJ2-7
clone_size: few
v_call: TRBV28
d_call: -
cdr3_nt: TGTGCCAGCAGTCCTCCGAGAGATCGAACGTCCCGGTACGAGCAGTACTTC
cdr3_aa: CASSPPRDRTSRYEQYF

j_call: TRBJ1-5
clone_size: -
v_call: TRBV28
d_call: -
cdr3_nt: TGTGCCAGCAGTGGGGCCCTGGACGGTCAGCCCCAGCATTTT
cdr3_aa: CASSGALDGQPQHF

j_call: TRBJ2-1
clone_size: -
v_call: TRBV7-2
d_call: TRBD2
cdr3_nt: TGTGCCAGCAGGCGACTAGCCTCCCTCAATGAGCAGTTCTTC
cdr3_aa: CASRRLASLNEQFF

j_call: TRBJ2-7
clone_size: -
v_call: TRBV28
d_call: TRBD2
cdr3_nt: TGTGCCAGCAGTCCAGGACAGGACCCACATACTAGCGGGAGGAGACAGGGCGAGCAGTACTTC
cdr3_aa: CASSPGQDPHTSGRRQGEQYF

j_call: TRBJ2-7
clone_size: -
v_call: TRBV27
d_call: -
cdr3_nt: TGTGCCAGCAGTTCGACGCCCGGCGGCATCGAGCAGTACTTC
cdr3_aa: CASSSTPGGIEQYF

j_call: TRBJ2-1
clone_size: -
v_call: TRBV4-2
d_call: -
cdr3_nt: TGTGCCAGCAGCTCCACGTTCTTGACAGGAAGCTCCTACAATGAGCAGTTCTTC
cdr3_aa: CASSSTFLTGSSYNEQFF

j_call: TRBJ2-5
clone_size: -
v_call: TRBV18
d_call: TRBD1
cdr3_nt: TGTGCCAGCTCACGCGACAGGGGGCATGAGACCCAGTACTTC
cdr3_aa: CASSRDRGHETQYF

j_call: TRBJ2-3
clone_size: -
v_call: TRBV7-9
d_call: -
cdr3_nt: TGTGCCAGCAGCCCTATGGATACGCAGTATTTT
cdr3_aa: CASSPMDTQYF

j_call: TRBJ2-3
clone_size: -
v_call: TRBV28
d_call: TRBD2
cdr3_nt: TGTGCCAGCAGTTTATGGCGGGAGGTAGATACGCAGTATTTT
cdr3_aa: CASSLWREVDTQYF

j_call: TRBJ2-7
clone_size: few
v_call: TRBV18
d_call: TRBD2
cdr3_nt: TGTGCCAGCTCACCTGGGGCGGGAGGGAACTACGAGCAGTACTTC
cdr3_aa: CASSPGAGGNYEQYF

j_call: TRBJ2-7
clone_size: -
v_call: TRBV23-1
d_call: TRBD2
cdr3_nt: TGCGCCAGCAGTCCGCCGGGGGGAGAAGACTACGGCGAGCAGTACTTC
cdr3_aa: CASSPPGGEDYGEQYF

j_call: TRBJ1-2
clone_size: -
v_call: TRBV10-3
d_call: TRBD1
cdr3_nt: TGTGCCATCCCCGGGACAGGGGTCTATGGCTACACCTTC
cdr3_aa: CAIPGTGVYGYTF

j_call: TRBJ2-5
clone_size: -
v_call: TRBV5-4
d_call: TRBD2
cdr3_nt: TGTGCCAGCAGCTTGGGGTCTAGCGGGGAGACCCAGTACTTC
cdr3_aa: CASSLGSSGETQYF

j_call: TRBJ2-7
clone_size: few
v_call: TRBV27
d_call: -
cdr3_nt: TGTGCCAGCAGTCCCAAGGGGTCTGGGCCTGACGAGCAGTACTTC
cdr3_aa: CASSPKGSGPDEQYF

j_call: TRBJ2-3
clone_size: -
v_call: TRBV28
d_call: -
cdr3_nt: TGTGCCAGCAGTCCCGGCGGGCGGGATACGCAGTATTTT
cdr3_aa: CASSPGGRDTQYF

j_call: TRBJ2-3
clone_size: -
v_call: TRBV5-1
d_call: TRBD2
cdr3_nt: TGCGCCAGCAGCTTGGAGGGTAGCGGGAGCCGAACAGATACGCAGTATTTT
cdr3_aa: CASSLEGSGSRTDTQYF

j_call: TRBJ2-7
clone_size: -
v_call: TRBV5-6
d_call: TRBD2
cdr3_nt: TGTGCCAGCAGCTTAAGCGGGAGGGCACGCGAGCAGTACTTC
cdr3_aa: CASSLSGRAREQYF

j_call: TRBJ2-1
clone_size: -
v_call: TRBV7-9
d_call: -
cdr3_nt: TGTGCCAGCAGCGGAGGCCCCGGGGCCTACAATGAGCAGTTCTTC
cdr3_aa: CASSGGPGAYNEQFF

j_call: TRBJ2-7
clone_size: -
v_call: TRBV6-1
d_call: -
cdr3_nt: TGTGCCAGCAGTGAGGGCTCAGGCACATCGGGGGAACTCTACGAGCAGTACTTC
cdr3_aa: CASSEGSGTSGELYEQYF